These T cell receptor beta chains were read from a single sample in a study of T-cell memory formation after mild COVID-19. In TCRdb, the 5' RACE reads were re-called with MiXCR into one record per CDR3 protein. This sample carries roughly 250,000 distinct CDR3 sequences, about a sixth of them seen once, and the ten largest clones take roughly a fifth. Material for sequencing was PBMCs or a T cell subset sorted from them (not recorded which). These TCRs come from a man younger than 35 who had mild COVID-19 (a few samples of this study predate the infection). Cell type and time point are not known. The CDR3 runs from the conserved cysteine through the conserved F or W. A D gene is named only where the DNA matches it firmly. A clone size is listed for some rows: how often the clone was seen (once, few, many), or a class if it is expanded.

clone size	J gene	D gene	V gene	CDR3 protein	CDR3 DNA
.	TRBJ2-1	.	TRBV6-2/TRBV6-3	CASSRLSQQFF	TGTGCCAGCAGTCGGCTAAGTCAGCAGTTCTTC
few	TRBJ1-4	.	TRBV4-1	CASSQVGGGKNEKLFF	TGCGCCAGCAGCCAAGTTGGAGGGGGAAAGAATGAAAAACTGTTTTTT
few	TRBJ2-7	TRBD2	TRBV4-1	CASRAKIWVPGLAPLEQYF	TGCGCCAGCAGAGCCAAGATCTGGGTGCCGGGACTAGCTCCCCTCGAGCAGTACTTC
.	TRBJ1-6	.	TRBV6-2/TRBV6-3	CATPTSATLHF	TGTGCCACCCCGACCTCCGCCACCCTCCACTTT
few	TRBJ1-2	.	TRBV5-1	CASTPRGGIDGYTF	TGCGCCAGCACCCCCCGGGGGGGGATCGATGGCTACACCTTC
.	TRBJ2-3	TRBD2	TRBV13	CASSLGLAGTSDTQYF	TGTGCCAGCAGCCTGGGACTAGCGGGGACTTCAGATACGCAGTATTTT
few	TRBJ1-3	.	TRBV7-2	CASSSARAGNTIYF	TGTGCCAGCAGCTCCGCGAGGGCCGGAAACACCATATATTTT
.	TRBJ1-5	.	TRBV6-2/TRBV6-3	CASSYPVGGRSGSNQPQHF	TGTGCCAGCAGTTACCCCGTGGGGGGGCGAAGCGGGAGCAATCAGCCCCAGCATTTT
.	TRBJ2-5	TRBD1	TRBV7-2	CASSSGGWIQETQYF	TGTGCCAGCAGCTCAGGGGGCTGGATCCAAGAGACCCAGTACTTC
few	TRBJ2-2	.	TRBV7-2	CASTYGSQTGELFF	TGTGCCAGCACCTATGGCTCCCAGACCGGGGAGCTGTTTTTT
.	TRBJ1-5	TRBD1	TRBV5-5	CASSTGQGAGSQPQHF	TGTGCCAGCAGTACAGGACAGGGGGCCGGTTCGCAGCCCCAGCATTTT
.	TRBJ1-5	TRBD1	TRBV7-2	CASSFVDRDQPQHF	TGTGCCAGCAGCTTTGTGGACAGGGACCAGCCCCAGCATTTT
.	TRBJ2-5	.	TRBV25-1	CASSDYWGRETQYF	TGTGCCAGCAGTGATTATTGGGGGCGAGAGACCCAGTACTTC
.	TRBJ2-1	.	TRBV12-3/TRBV12-4	CASSLGGRWNEQFF	TGTGCCAGCAGTTTAGGGGGGCGGTGGAATGAGCAGTTCTTC
.	TRBJ2-2	TRBD2	TRBV7-9	CASSSASGGYTGELFF	TGTGCCAGCAGCTCAGCTAGCGGGGGATACACCGGGGAGCTGTTTTTT
few	TRBJ1-6	.	TRBV5-6	CASSLEADSPLHF	TGTGCCAGCAGCTTGGAAGCGGATTCACCCCTCCACTTT
few	TRBJ2-5	.	TRBV2	CASSDVGAETQYF	TGTGCCAGCAGTGATGTGGGTGCAGAGACCCAGTACTTC
.	TRBJ1-2	.	TRBV2	CASSEGREKGYTF	TGTGCCAGCAGTGAGGGGAGGGAGAAAGGCTACACCTTC
.	TRBJ2-7	.	TRBV6-5	CATFRAGTYEQYF	TGTGCCACCTTCCGGGCAGGAACATACGAGCAGTACTTC
few	TRBJ2-1	TRBD2	TRBV7-8	CASSLVWGGEQFF	TGTGCCAGCAGCTTAGTATGGGGGGGTGAGCAGTTCTTC